Each of the 26 T cell receptor beta chains below was sequenced from the same sample in a study of tumor and adjacent non-tumor tissue in lung cancer. A modified ARM-PCR protocol with three rounds of nested PCR amplified TCRbeta. TCRdb processed the multiplex PCR reads anew with MiXCR; each CDR3 protein has one entry. This sample has more than 45,000 distinct CDR3 sequences, with just under 75% found just once. No cell sorting was done before RNA was extracted from the tissue. This non-tumor lung sample came from over 3 cm beyond the tumor edge. The sequencing input was distant non-tumor lung tissue. These receptors were collected from a woman in her sixties with non-small cell lung cancer.

This clonotype was counted a single time. A much larger clonotype is one base distant, so this may be a read error. V usage is TRBV5-1 and J usage is TRBJ2-2; no firm D call. The CDR3 has 13 residues. Per germline, CDR1 SGHRS and CDR2 YFSETQ. The CDR3 coding sequence is TGCCCCAGCAGCTTGGAACGGACCGGGGAGCTGTTTTTT. Translation: CPSSLERTGELFF.

The rearrangement uses TRBV7-7 and TRBJ2-3; the match to TRBD2 covers 14 bases. CDR3 length equals 18 residues. Germline loops: CDR1 SSHAT, CDR2 FNYEAQ (reference sequence). The CDR3 is CANSPGLAGGPSTDTQYF. The CDR3 bases are TGTGCTAACAGCCCCGGACTAGCGGGGGGTCCTAGCACAGATACGCAGTATTTT.

As to this clonotype: A much more abundant neighbour one base away suggests this may be a read error. This chain connects TRBV20-1 to TRBJ2-5, with TRBD2 matching over 7 bases. In germline, CDR1 is DFQATT, CDR2 SNEGSKA (reference sequence). This CDR3 has 16 residues. CDR3: CSTRDPQAWGGETQYF. CDR3 bases: TGCAGTACTAGAGATCCCCAGGCGTGGGGAGGGGAGACCCAGTACTTC.

As concerns this clonotype: At one end the junction does not follow the germline gene, possibly because of a read error. The gene calls are TRBV28 and TRBJ2-3; D is tentatively TRBD1 or TRBD2 (5 bases each). Germline loops: CDR1 MDHEN, CDR2 SYDVKM. CDR3 length: 14 amino acids. The CDR3 is CASTPGTMGDTQYF. The CDR3, as DNA: TGCGCCAGCACTCCGGGGACCATGGGGGATACGCAGTATTTT. Full variable domain (outside the CDR3, taken from reference TRBV28 and TRBJ2-3): DVKVTQSSRYLVKRTGEKVFLECVQDMDHENMFWYRQDPGLGLRLIYFSYDVKMKEKGDIPEGYSVSREKKERFSLILESASTNQTSMYLCASTPGTMGDTQYFGPGTRLTVL.

About this clonotype: A much larger clone lies a single base off, so this may be a read error. The chain carries TRBV7-8 and TRBJ1-1; D is uncertain. Between the trimmed V and J ends, which lost 5 bases and 12 bases, there was a span of 13 bases. CDR1 SGHVS and CDR2 FQNEAQ come from the germline V gene. This CDR3 is 11 amino acids long. This CDR3 is CASSLEGYTFF. The CDR3 DNA is TGTGCCAGCAGCCTGGAGGGATACACTTTCTTT.

The CDR3 coding sequence is TGTGCCAGCAGTTTACCCCTTATGAACACTGAAGCTTTCTTT. This gives the protein CASSLPLMNTEAFF. V is TRBV28 and J is TRBJ1-1, with D unclear. Trimming took off 2 bases at V and 0 bases at J, with 7 bases between the two ends. This CDR3 is 14 amino acids long. In germline, CDR1 is MDHEN, CDR2 SYDVKM. The whole variable domain, remainder taken from reference TRBV28 and TRBJ1-1, is DVKVTQSSRYLVKRTGEKVFLECVQDMDHENMFWYRQDPGLGLRLIYFSYDVKMKEKGDIPEGYSVSREKKERFSLILESASTNQTSMYLCASSLPLMNTEAFFGQGTRLTVV.

Of note for this clonotype: Relative to the germline gene, one junction end is altered; a read error may explain this. The chain combines TRBV4-2 with TRBJ1-3, with D tentatively TRBD1 (5 bases). Germline V gene data show CDR1 as LGHNA and CDR2 as YNFKEQ. The CDR3 has 18 amino acids. Written as DNA, the CDR3 is TGTGCCAGCAGCCCCCGACGGGGGGGGGATAGCCCTGGAAACACCTTATATTTT. Its protein product is CASSPRRGGDSPGNTLYF.

CDR3 sequence (DNA): TGTGCCACTACTCGGACAGGGGGTCAAAAGACCCAGTACTTC. This sequence encodes CATTRTGGQKTQYF. V gene TRBV6-5 combines with J gene TRBJ2-5, with 10 bases identical to TRBD1. This CDR3 comprises 14 residues. The germline V gene encodes CDR1 MNHEY and CDR2 SVGAGI. Unmatched junction bases numbered 11, after V lost 10 bases and J lost 6 bases.

Turning to this clonotype: The CDR3 does not close with the conserved phenylalanine or tryptophan, likely indicating a read error. The genes are TRBV11-3 and TRBJ2-7; 9 bases match TRBD1. The CDR3 is 13 residues long. The trim removed 5 bases at V and 4 bases at J, leaving 3 bases unmatched. The germline CDR1 and CDR2 sequences are SGHNT and YENEEA. Here the CDR3 DNA reads TGTGCCAGCAGCCTGGACAGGGGTTACGAGCAGTACTCC. Residues: CASSLDRGYEQYS.

This clonotype came up once. A read error may produce the germline difference seen at one junction end. The rearrangement uses TRBV6-5 and TRBJ2-1; D possibly corresponds to TRBD1 (5 bases). Germline V gene data show CDR1 as MNHEY and CDR2 as SVGAGI. The length of the CDR3 is 14 residues. For the CDR3, the DNA is TGTGCCTGCAGTTTCGACAGTTCCTACAGTGAGCAGTTCTTC. Protein sequence: CACSFDSSYSEQFF.

In the case of this clonotype: One end of the junction is discordant with germline, which a read error may explain. This chain connects TRBV5-1 to TRBJ2-1; a possible D gene is TRBD1 (6 bases). CDR1 is SGHRS, CDR2 YFSETQ, per germline. This CDR3 has 15 residues. The CDR3 reads CASSNRDTAKNELFF. The CDR3 DNA sequence: TGCGCCAGCAGCAACCGGGACACGGCCAAGAATGAGCTGTTCTTT.

On this clonotype itself: Since the CDR3 does not end with the conserved phenylalanine or tryptophan, this likely comes from a read error. The chain joins TRBV11-2 to TRBJ2-1; 7 nucleotides line up with TRBD1. V was pared by 1 base and J by 8 bases, with 11 bases of the junction left unmatched. The CDR3 is 16 residues long. Per germline, CDR1 SGHAT and CDR2 FQNNGV. CDR3 region: CASSLGPGGVLYEQFL. CDR3 DNA: TGTGCCAGCAGCTTAGGCCCAGGGGGAGTCCTCTATGAGCAGTTCTTA.

V is TRBV29-1 and J is TRBJ2-1; D uncertain. The CDR3 contains 10 residues. Germline-derived CDR1 and CDR2 are SQVTM and ANQGSEA. In DNA, the CDR3 is TGCGGCGCCAGTATTGATGAGCAGTTCTTC. It encodes CGASIDEQFF.

In this sample, this clonotype turned up once. The rearrangement joins TRBV12-3 or TRBV12-4 to TRBJ2-5; maybe TRBD2 (5 bases). CDR3 length: 13 amino acids. V gave up 7 bases and J gave up 4 bases, with 13 bases separating them. This CDR3 reads CASISASRETQYF. The DNA for the CDR3 is TGTGCCAGCATCTCGGCTAGCCGAGAGACCCAGTACTTC.

Remarks on this clonotype: A single base separates this from a much larger clone, so it may be a read error. V usage is TRBV20-1 and J usage is TRBJ2-1, with TRBD2 matching over 10 bases. CDR1 DFQATT and CDR2 SNEGSKA come from the germline V gene (reference sequence). CDR3 length: 21 residues. Here the CDR3 reads CTARRTTGTSEEVVSNNEQFF. Written as DNA, the CDR3 is TGCACTGCTAGAAGGACTACCGGGACTAGCGAGGAGGTGGTGTCGAACAATGAGCAGTTCTTC.

This rearrangement joins TRBV20-1 to TRBJ1-6; possibly TRBD1 for D (5 bases). The CDR3 extends over 13 amino acids. Trimming cost V 3 bases and J 7 bases, with 10 bases left between them. Germline V gives CDR1 DFQATT, CDR2 SNEGSKA (reference sequence). The DNA of the CDR3 is TGCAGTGCTAGTGGGACGGCCAATTCACCCCTCCACTTT. As protein: CSASGTANSPLHF.

This chain uses TRBV6-1 with TRBJ2-3; 7 nucleotides line up with TRBD2. Germline-derived CDR1 and CDR2 are MNHNS and SASEGT. The CDR3 has 15 amino acids. V lost 6 bases, J lost 5 bases, and 11 bases stayed unmatched. This CDR3 reads CASRSLAVGKDTQYF. The CDR3, as DNA: TGTGCCAGCAGGAGCCTAGCGGTAGGCAAAGATACGCAGTATTTT.

Of note for this clonotype: This may stem from a read error, because a much larger clone lies one nucleotide away. The rearrangement joins TRBV11-2 to TRBJ1-4; D is perhaps TRBD1 (5 bases). From germline, CDR1 is SGHAT and CDR2 FQNNGV. CDR3 length equals 16 residues. V shed 1 base and J shed 4 bases, with 13 bases lying between them. The CDR3 region has the DNA TGTGCCAGCAGCTTAGTGGTTTCAGGGATTAATGAAAAACTGTTTTTT. As protein: CASSLVVSGINEKLFF. Variable domain in full (rest from reference TRBV11-2 and TRBJ1-4): EAGVAQSPRYKIIEKRQSVAFWCNPISGHATLYWYQQILGQGPKLLIQFQNNGVVDDSQLPKDRFSAERLKGVDSTLKIQPAKLEDSAVYLCASSLVVSGINEKLFFGSGTQLSVL.

This clonotype was seen many times. This chain connects TRBV13 to TRBJ2-5, with D perhaps matching TRBD2 (6 bases). Germline loops: CDR1 PRHDT, CDR2 FYEKMQ (reference sequence). V lost 5 bases to trimming and J lost 4 bases, with 11 bases between them. The CDR3 is 13 amino acids. CDR3 sequence: CASSPRLGETQYF. In DNA form, the CDR3 reads TGTGCCAGCAGCCCCAGACTAGGAGAGACCCAGTACTTC.

This clonotype was seen many times. The chain employs TRBV13 and TRBJ1-6, with TRBD1 matching 9 bases. The ends lost 7 bases at V and 7 bases at J; junction bases unmatched: 5. This CDR3 region has 14 residues. Germline V gene lookup returns CDR1 PRHDT and CDR2 FYEKMQ (reference sequence). The CDR3 region has the DNA TGTGCCAGCAATGGACAGGGGAGGAATTCACCCCTCCACTTT. It specifies CASNGQGRNSPLHF.

V gene TRBV12-3 or TRBV12-4 combines with J gene TRBJ2-1; D is unresolved. The CDR3 length is 14 residues. V lost 2 bases, J lost 16 bases, and 21 bases lay in between. CDR3 in DNA: TGTGCCAGCAGTTTAAGGGCTTCGTCCACTGAACACTTCTTC. Translation gives CASSLRASSTEHFF.

As concerns this clonotype: Mismatch with germline at one junction end may stem from a read error. The chain carries TRBV4-3 and TRBJ1-1; D unresolved. Germline V gene sequence: CDR1 LGHNA, CDR2 YSLEER. The CDR3 runs 15 residues. The CDR3 is CTSSQDWGVQAEAFF. The CDR3 DNA is TGCACCAGCAGCCAAGATTGGGGTGTTCAAGCTGAAGCTTTCTTT.

Comment on this clonotype: A much larger clone lies a single base off, so this may be a read error. The rearrangement joins TRBV11-2 to TRBJ2-7; D unclear. Germline lookup yields CDR1 SGHAT and CDR2 FQNNGV. CDR3 length: 14 residues. V was trimmed by 4 bases and J by 2 bases, leaving 12 bases between them. The CDR3 DNA is TGTGCCAGCAGCTCAATGCTGAGAGCCTACGAGCAGTACTTC. Translation gives CASSSMLRAYEQYF.

The V and J genes are TRBV29-1 and TRBJ2-7; tentative D call: TRBD2 (7 bases). V lost 2 bases to trimming and J lost 0 bases, with 14 bases between them. Germline loops: CDR1 SQVTM, CDR2 ANQGSEA. There are 15 residues in the CDR3. The CDR3 spells CSVELQRGASYEQYF. As DNA, the CDR3 is TGCAGCGTTGAACTCCAACGGGGGGCCTCCTACGAGCAGTACTTC.

With respect to this clonotype: Compared with germline, one end of the junction differs, possibly owing to a read error. The chain carries TRBV4-1 and TRBJ2-6; tentatively, D is TRBD2 (5 bases). The CDR3 length is 15 residues. Germline V gene data show CDR1 as MGHRA and CDR2 as YSYEKL. As DNA, the CDR3 is TGCGCCAGTAGCCAAGATGACTATGGGGCCAACGTCCTGACTTTC. This encodes CASSQDDYGANVLTF.

This clonotype was seen a handful of times. Mismatch with germline at one junction end may stem from a read error. The genes are TRBV6-5 and TRBJ2-5; TRBD1 matches 7 bases. The CDR3 is made up of 14 amino acids. Per the germline V gene, CDR1 is MNHEY and CDR2 is SVGAGI. The CDR3 is CARSRQGDEETQYF. CDR3 DNA sequence: TGTGCCCGCAGTCGACAGGGCGACGAGGAGACCCAGTACTTC.